Shown below are 19 T cell receptor beta chains from a single sample sequenced in a study of vaccination effects on CD4 cells after COVID-19. Prior to sequencing, the ViraFEST assay stimulated PBMC with viral peptide pools, which expanded the antigen-specific CD4+ T cells. Subsequent to less than eleven days of culture, CD4+ T cells were isolated. Subjects were given two BNT162b2 or mRNA-1273 vaccine doses. The repertoire was sequenced with immunoSEQ multiplex PCR; TCRdb's copy has only in-frame clones and lacks some. The sample holds about 38,000 clones, approximately 80% seen once. Their recognized antigens are unknown. This sample comprised CD4+ T cells from PBMCs cultured with HCoV-NL63 spike peptides, obtained after COVID-19 vaccination. Receptors originate from a human donor who received a COVID-19 vaccine. Some clones in this sample may be carry-over from other donors' samples.

V usage is TRBV21-1 and J usage is TRBJ1-1; the table's TRBD1 call for D was not verified on the DNA. TRBV21-1 is given as a pseudogene. This CDR3 is 16 amino acids long. CDR3 in DNA: TGTGCCAGCAGCGTCCGGGACAGCATAATGAACACTGAAGCTTTCTTT. This encodes CASSVRDSIMNTEAFF.

This clone was picked up a small number of times. The chain links TRBV19 to TRBJ1-2, with 9 bases matching TRBD1. This CDR3 contains 13 residues. V lost 6 bases, J lost 8 bases, and 7 bases stayed unmatched. CDR1 and CDR2 (germline): LNHDA, SQIVND (reference sequence). CDR3 loop: CASRPDRGQGYTF. DNA for the CDR3: TGTGCCAGTAGACCGGACAGGGGACAGGGCTACACCTTC. The full variable domain, in which reference TRBV19 and TRBJ1-2 provide the parts outside the CDR3, is DGGITQSPKYLFRKEGQNVTLSCEQNLNHDAMYWYRQDPGQGLRLIYYSQIVNDFQKGDIAEGYSVSREKKESFPLTVTSAQKNPTAFYLCASRPDRGQGYTFGSGTRLTVV.

The sample holds a few counts of this clone. The chain recombines TRBV5-1 with TRBJ2-1; the match to TRBD1 covers 8 bases. The CDR3 length is 17 residues. Germline trimming cut 4 bases from V and 5 bases from J; bases unmatched to any gene: 14. Germline CDR1 reads SGHRS; CDR2 reads YFSETQ. This CDR3 is CASSDTPQGQGNNEQFF. The CDR3 DNA sequence: TGCGCCAGCAGCGATACCCCACAAGGACAGGGTAACAATGAGCAGTTCTTC.

This rearrangement joins TRBV20-1 to TRBJ1-2; no reliable D call. The CDR3 has 12 amino acids. The V gene lost 3 bases and the J gene lost 2 bases, with 7 bases spanning the gap. The germline CDR1 and CDR2 sequences are DFQATT and SNEGSKA (reference sequence). The CDR3, as DNA: TGCAGTGCTAGTTCCGCAAACTATGGCTACACCTTC. It translates to CSASSANYGYTF.

The rearrangement links TRBV20-1 to TRBJ2-1; perhaps TRBD2 as D (6 bases). The CDR3 runs 14 residues. V lost 3 bases and J 8 bases, leaving 17 bases between the germline ends. CDR1 DFQATT and CDR2 SNEGSKA come from the germline V gene (reference sequence). The CDR3 spells CSASERGGYDEQFF. CDR3 sequence (DNA): TGCAGTGCTAGTGAACGGGGAGGCTATGATGAGCAGTTCTTC.

The V gene is TRBV20-1, the J gene TRBJ2-2; D call uncertain. Looked up from germline, CDR1 is DFQATT and CDR2 is SNEGSKA (reference sequence). The ends were cut back, 3 bases at V and 4 bases at J, with 12 bases in the middle. This CDR3 comprises 14 residues. CDR3 loop: CSASKGPITGELFF. The CDR3, as DNA: TGCAGTGCTAGTAAAGGCCCCATCACCGGGGAGCTGTTTTTT.

The rearrangement joins TRBV28 to TRBJ1-1, with D perhaps matching TRBD1 (5 bases). CDR1 is MDHEN, CDR2 SYDVKM, per germline. CDR3 length: 14 residues. Trimming removed 2 bases from V and 0 bases from J, with 7 bases in between. Here the CDR3 reads CASSLGAVNTEAFF. The DNA of the CDR3 is TGTGCCAGCAGTTTAGGGGCGGTGAACACTGAAGCTTTCTTT.

CDR3 protein: CASSDLGRETQYF. CDR3 DNA: TGTGCCAGCAGTGATTTGGGGCGGGAGACCCAGTACTTC. The rearrangement uses TRBV2 and TRBJ2-5; tentatively, D is TRBD1 (5 bases). Germline V gene data show CDR1 as SNHLY and CDR2 as FYNNEI. V was cut by 3 bases and J by 5 bases, with 10 bases left in between. CDR3 length: 13 amino acids. The complete variable domain, with remaining parts taken from reference TRBV2 and TRBJ2-5, reads EPEVTQTPSHQVTQMGQEVILRCVPISNHLYFYWYRQILGQKVEFLVSFYNNEISEKSEIFDDQFSVERPDGSNFTLKIRSTKLEDSAMYFCASSDLGRETQYFGPGTRLLVL.

The chain uses TRBV24-1 and TRBJ2-7; D could derive from TRBD1 or TRBD2 (6 bases each). Germline V gives CDR1 KGHDR, CDR2 SFDVKD. V was cut by 4 bases and J by 5 bases, with 20 bases left in between. This CDR3 is built from 16 residues. For the CDR3, the DNA is TGTGCCACCAGTGACCCTCACGGCCCGGAGGGGGACGAGCAGTACGTC. Residues: CATSDPHGPEGDEQYV.

The J gene is TRBJ1-1, the V gene TRBV5-1; no definite D call. The CDR3 consists of 13 residues. The germline V gene has CDR1 SGHRS and CDR2 YFSETQ. V dropped 1 base and J dropped 4 bases, with 8 bases sitting between them. CDR3 DNA sequence: TGCGCCAGCAGCTTGCGGGATGTCACTGAAGCTTTCTTT. Its translation is CASSLRDVTEAFF. Full variable domain (remainder filled in from reference TRBV5-1 and TRBJ1-1): KAGVTQTPRYLIKTRGQQVTLSCSPISGHRSVSWYQQTPGQGLQFLFEYFSETQRNKGNFPGRFSGRQFSNSRSEMNVSTLELGDSALYLCASSLRDVTEAFFGQGTRLTVV.

The chain uses TRBV11-2 and TRBJ1-2, with D perhaps TRBD1 (5 bases). The CDR3 has 14 residues. Trimming removed 5 bases from V and 0 bases from J, with 10 bases in between. Germline CDR1 is SGHAT and CDR2 is FQNNGV. The CDR3 protein is CASSTDSTNYGYTF. CDR3 in DNA: TGTGCCAGCAGCACCGACAGTACTAACTATGGCTACACCTTC.

The V call is TRBV7-8, the J call TRBJ2-1; D not resolved. Per germline, CDR1 SGHVS and CDR2 FQNEAQ. The CDR3 runs to 14 residues. V shed 5 bases and J shed 4 bases, with 12 bases lying between them. The CDR3 reads CASSPGPVYNEQFF. CDR3 DNA: TGTGCCAGCAGCCCAGGACCGGTATACAATGAGCAGTTCTTC.

The chain has TRBV7-3 and TRBJ2-2; 12 nucleotides line up with TRBD2. The J segment lost 7 bases and the V segment lost 3 bases, leaving 6 bases of the junction unmatched. Germline V CDR1 and CDR2: SGHTA, FQGTGA. This CDR3 spans 16 amino acids. Written as DNA, the CDR3 is TGTGCCAGCAGCTTGGCTAGCGGGGGGGCCGGCGGGGAGCTGTTTTTT. This translates into CASSLASGGAGGELFF.

This clone was seen more than once but under ten times. The gene calls are TRBV3-1 (or the pseudogene TRBV3-2) and TRBJ2-7; D might be TRBD1 or TRBD2, each matching 5 bases. There are 11 residues in the CDR3. Germline CDR1 LGHDT, CDR2 YNNKEL (reference sequence). V gave up 3 bases and J gave up 6 bases, with 6 bases separating them. Here the CDR3 reads CASSQGTEQYV. The CDR3 DNA follows: TGTGCCAGCAGCCAGGGGACCGAGCAGTACGTC.

This rearrangement joins TRBV5-1 to TRBJ2-6; D could derive from TRBD1 or TRBD2 (5 bases each). The CDR3 is made up of 17 amino acids. Germline CDR1 reads SGHRS; CDR2 reads YFSETQ. Trimming stripped 7 bases from V and 0 bases from J, with 17 bases between. DNA for the CDR3: TGCGCCAGCGGACCGGGACGGCCATACTCTGGGGCCAACGTCCTGACTTTC. Amino acid sequence: CASGPGRPYSGANVLTF.

This chain joins TRBV30 and TRBJ2-4; 7 bases fit TRBD1. Germline CDR1 GTSNPN, CDR2 SVGIG (reference sequence). This CDR3 has 15 amino acids. Trimming cost V 5 bases and J 0 bases; bases outside gene matches: 7. The CDR3 nucleotides are TGTGCCTGGGGATCGACAGGGATAGCCAAAAACATTCAGTACTTC. As protein: CAWGSTGIAKNIQYF.

This chain joins TRBV3-1 (or the pseudogene TRBV3-2) and TRBJ1-1, with D unresolved. Germline loops: CDR1 LGHDT, CDR2 YNNKEL (reference sequence). The length of the CDR3 is 13 residues. V lost 6 bases and J 1 base, leaving 9 bases between the germline ends. The DNA for the CDR3 is TGTGCCAGCAGTAAGAGGGAGAACACTGAAGCTTTCTTT. This translates into CASSKRENTEAFF.

About this clone itself: In the same sample, other DNA sequences code for this CDR3. The chain carries TRBV3-1 (or the pseudogene TRBV3-2) and TRBJ2-5, with no clear D. CDR1 is LGHDT, CDR2 YNNKEL, per germline (reference sequence). Trimming took 1 base from V and 4 from J, leaving 4 bases between them. The CDR3 has 12 residues. The CDR3 DNA reads as TGTGCCAGCAGCCAAGTTAGAGAGACCCAGTACTTC. Amino acids: CASSQVRETQYF.

The chain joins TRBV18 to TRBJ1-2; 7 nucleotides agree with TRBD1. J gave up 6 bases and V 6 bases, and 7 bases lay outside the gene matches. The CDR3 spans 13 residues. Per the germline V gene, CDR1 is KGHSH and CDR2 is LQKENI. The CDR3 here is CASSQTGMDGYTF. In DNA, the CDR3 is TGTGCCAGCTCTCAGACAGGGATGGATGGCTACACCTTC.